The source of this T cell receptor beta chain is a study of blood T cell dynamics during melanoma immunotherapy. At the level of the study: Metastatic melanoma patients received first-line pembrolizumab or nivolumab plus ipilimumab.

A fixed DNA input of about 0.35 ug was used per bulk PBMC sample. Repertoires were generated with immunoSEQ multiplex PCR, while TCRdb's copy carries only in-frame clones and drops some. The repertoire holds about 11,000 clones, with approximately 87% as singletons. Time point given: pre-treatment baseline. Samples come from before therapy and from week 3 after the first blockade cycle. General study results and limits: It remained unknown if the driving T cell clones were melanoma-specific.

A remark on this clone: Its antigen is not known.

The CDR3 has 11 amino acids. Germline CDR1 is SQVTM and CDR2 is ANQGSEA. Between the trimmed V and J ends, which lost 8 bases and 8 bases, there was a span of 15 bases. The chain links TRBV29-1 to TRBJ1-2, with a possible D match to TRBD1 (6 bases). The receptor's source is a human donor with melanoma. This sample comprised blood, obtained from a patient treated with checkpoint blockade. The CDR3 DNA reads TGCAGCCTGGCACAGGGAGGCGGCTACACCTTC. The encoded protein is CSLAQGGGYTF.